This T cell receptor (beta chain) was retrieved from a study of blood T cells in healthy people across ages. Study-level findings and limits: TCR beta diversity, measured per million T cells, fell in a roughly linear way with age. Greater diversity and more naive CD4+ cells were seen in long-lived donors than in aged donors.

CDR3 length: 16 amino acids. Germline trimming cut 3 bases from V and 5 bases from J; bases unmatched to any gene: 12. Sample-barcoded 5' priming and a J-beta primer mix drove a second PCR of roughly 7 to 11 cycles. All cDNA molecules were each tagged by a template-switch adaptor with 12 random nucleotides. TCRdb independently ran MiXCR on the 5' RACE reads; one entry per CDR3 protein. The table shows 700,000 to 950,000 distinct CDR3 sequences, with more than 45% occurring only once. In regard to this clonotype: The antigen remains unidentified.

RNA extraction gave at least 5 micrograms of total RNA per sample. The rearrangement joins TRBV12-3 or TRBV12-4 to TRBJ1-2; the match to TRBD1 covers 7 bases. The sequenced sample was blood. The TCR was taken from a man aged 25 to 45 in good health. CDR3 protein: CASSFAGGQGVYGYTF. The CDR3 region has the DNA TGTGCCAGCAGTTTCGCAGGTGGGCAGGGGGTATATGGCTACACCTTC.